This entry describes one T cell receptor beta chain. Its antigen is unidentified. This entry is derived from a study of CD8+CD57+ T cells in acquired aplastic anemia. In the study overall: DNA from sorted CD4+ and CD8+ cells averaged around 3 ug. Study conclusions and caveats: Patients and controls had CD8+ Simpson's diversity values that were not significantly distinct.

CDR3 and TCR beta VDJ profiling relied on a genomic DNA template. TCRdb recomputed calls from the reads with MiXCR, one row per CDR3 protein. The data hold approximately 220,000 distinct CDR3 sequences, with around 49% observed a single time. CD8+CD57+ cell expansion had been shown by flow cytometry in patients chosen for sequencing. Among the patients, all had severe acquired aplastic anemia. Trimming cost V 4 bases and J 7 bases; bases outside gene matches: 6. The CDR3 covers 15 residues. Germline-derived CDR1 and CDR2 are LGHNA and YNFKEQ. Material for sequencing was sorted CD4+, CD8+, or CD8+CD57+ T cells (not recorded which) from PBMCs. The V call is TRBV4-2, the J call TRBJ1-4; 10 bases align to TRBD1. The TCR comes from a human donor with aplastic anemia. The DNA for the CDR3 is TGTGCCAGCAGCCTTTACGGGACAGGGGTTGAAAAACTGTTTTTT. As protein: CASSLYGTGVEKLFF.